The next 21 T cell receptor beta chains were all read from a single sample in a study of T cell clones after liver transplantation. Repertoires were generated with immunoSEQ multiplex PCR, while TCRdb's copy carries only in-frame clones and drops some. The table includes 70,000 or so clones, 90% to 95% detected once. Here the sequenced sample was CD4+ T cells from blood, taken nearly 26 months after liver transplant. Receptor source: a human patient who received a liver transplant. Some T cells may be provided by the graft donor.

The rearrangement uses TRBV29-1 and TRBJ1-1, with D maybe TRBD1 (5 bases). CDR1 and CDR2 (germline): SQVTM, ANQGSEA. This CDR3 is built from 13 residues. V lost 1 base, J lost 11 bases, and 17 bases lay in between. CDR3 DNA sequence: TGCAGCGTTGAAGTAGCAGGAGGGGACCCTGCTTTCTTT. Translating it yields CSVEVAGGDPAFF.

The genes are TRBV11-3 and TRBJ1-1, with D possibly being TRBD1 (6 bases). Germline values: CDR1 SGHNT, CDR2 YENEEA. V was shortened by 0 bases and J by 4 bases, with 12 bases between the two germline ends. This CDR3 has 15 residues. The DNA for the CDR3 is TGTGCCAGCAGCTTAGATTTAACAGGGATCACTGAAGCTTTCTTT. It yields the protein CASSLDLTGITEAFF.

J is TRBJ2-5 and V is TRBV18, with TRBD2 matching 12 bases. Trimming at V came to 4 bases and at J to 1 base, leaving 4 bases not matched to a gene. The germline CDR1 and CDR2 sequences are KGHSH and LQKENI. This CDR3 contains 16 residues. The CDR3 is CASSLGLAGFQETQYF. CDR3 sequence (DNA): TGTGCCAGCTCACTTGGACTAGCGGGGTTCCAAGAGACCCAGTACTTC.

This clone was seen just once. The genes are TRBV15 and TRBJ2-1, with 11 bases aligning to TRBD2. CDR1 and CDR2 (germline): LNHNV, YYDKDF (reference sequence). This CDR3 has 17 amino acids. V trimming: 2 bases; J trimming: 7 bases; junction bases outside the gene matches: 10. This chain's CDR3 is CATSRTRSGRAGNEQFF. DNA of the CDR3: TGTGCCACCAGCAGAACGCGTAGCGGGAGGGCGGGGAATGAGCAGTTCTTC.

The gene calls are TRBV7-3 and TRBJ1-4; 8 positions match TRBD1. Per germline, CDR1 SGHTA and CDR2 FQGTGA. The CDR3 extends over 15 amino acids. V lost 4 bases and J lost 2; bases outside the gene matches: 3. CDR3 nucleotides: TGTGCCAGCAGCTACGACAGGGGCACTAATGAAAAACTGTTTTTT. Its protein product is CASSYDRGTNEKLFF.

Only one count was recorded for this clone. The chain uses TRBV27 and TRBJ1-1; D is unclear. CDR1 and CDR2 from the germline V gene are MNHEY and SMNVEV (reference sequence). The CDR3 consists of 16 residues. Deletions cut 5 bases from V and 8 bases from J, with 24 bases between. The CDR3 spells CASSPFSGRIPSEAFF. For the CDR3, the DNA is TGTGCCAGCAGTCCCTTCTCTGGCAGGATCCCTAGCGAAGCTTTCTTT.

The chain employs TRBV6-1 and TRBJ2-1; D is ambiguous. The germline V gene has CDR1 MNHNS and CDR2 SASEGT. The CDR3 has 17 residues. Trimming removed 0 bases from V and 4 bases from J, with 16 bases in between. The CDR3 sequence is CASSEAVSFPNYNEQFF. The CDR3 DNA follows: TGTGCCAGCAGTGAAGCGGTCAGTTTTCCCAATTACAATGAGCAGTTCTTC.

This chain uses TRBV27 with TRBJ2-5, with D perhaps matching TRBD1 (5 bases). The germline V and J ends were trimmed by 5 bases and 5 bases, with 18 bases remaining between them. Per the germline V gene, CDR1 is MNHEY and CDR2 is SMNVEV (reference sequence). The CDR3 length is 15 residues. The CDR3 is CASSPLQGRVETQYF. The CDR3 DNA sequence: TGTGCCAGCAGTCCCCTGCAGGGCAGGGTGGAGACCCAGTACTTC.

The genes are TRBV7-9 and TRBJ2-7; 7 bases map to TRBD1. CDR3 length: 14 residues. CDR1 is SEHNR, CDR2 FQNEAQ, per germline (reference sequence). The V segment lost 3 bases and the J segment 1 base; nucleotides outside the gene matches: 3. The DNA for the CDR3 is TGTGCCAGCAGCTTCGACAGGGATTCCTACGAGCAGTACTTC. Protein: CASSFDRDSYEQYF.

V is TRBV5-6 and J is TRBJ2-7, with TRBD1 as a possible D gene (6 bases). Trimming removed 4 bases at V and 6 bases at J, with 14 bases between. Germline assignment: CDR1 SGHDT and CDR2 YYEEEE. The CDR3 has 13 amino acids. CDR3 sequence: CASSPTGYGEQYF. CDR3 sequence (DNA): TGTGCCAGCAGCCCAACAGGGTACGGCGAGCAGTACTTC. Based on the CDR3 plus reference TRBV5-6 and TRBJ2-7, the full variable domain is DAGVTQSPTHLIKTRGQQVTLRCSPKSGHDTVSWYQQALGQGPQFIFQYYEEEERQRGNFPDRFSGHQFPNYSSELNVNALLLGDSALYLCASSPTGYGEQYFGPGTRLTVT.

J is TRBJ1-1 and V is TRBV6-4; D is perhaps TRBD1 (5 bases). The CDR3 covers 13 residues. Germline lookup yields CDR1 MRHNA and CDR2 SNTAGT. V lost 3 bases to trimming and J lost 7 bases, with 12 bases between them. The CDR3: CASSEDRGGEAFF. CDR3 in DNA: TGTGCCAGCAGTGAAGACAGAGGAGGTGAAGCTTTCTTT.

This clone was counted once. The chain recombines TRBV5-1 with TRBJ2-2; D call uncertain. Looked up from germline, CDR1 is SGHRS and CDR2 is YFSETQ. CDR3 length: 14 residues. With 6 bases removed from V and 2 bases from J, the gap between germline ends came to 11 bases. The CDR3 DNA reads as TGCGCCAGCACCCCCCTCCTAAACACCGGGGAGCTGTTTTTT. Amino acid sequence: CASTPLLNTGELFF.

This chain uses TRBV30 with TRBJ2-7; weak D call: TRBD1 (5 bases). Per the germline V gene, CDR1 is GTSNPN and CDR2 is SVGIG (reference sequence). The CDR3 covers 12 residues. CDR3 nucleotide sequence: TGTGCTACGCTCGCAGGGACCTACGAGCAGTACTTC. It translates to CATLAGTYEQYF.

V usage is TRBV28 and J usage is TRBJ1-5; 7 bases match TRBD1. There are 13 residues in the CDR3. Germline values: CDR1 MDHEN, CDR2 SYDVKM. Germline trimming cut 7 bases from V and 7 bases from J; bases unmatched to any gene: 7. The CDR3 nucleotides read TGTGCCAGCAACCGACAGGGATGGCAGCCCCAGCATTTT. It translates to CASNRQGWQPQHF.

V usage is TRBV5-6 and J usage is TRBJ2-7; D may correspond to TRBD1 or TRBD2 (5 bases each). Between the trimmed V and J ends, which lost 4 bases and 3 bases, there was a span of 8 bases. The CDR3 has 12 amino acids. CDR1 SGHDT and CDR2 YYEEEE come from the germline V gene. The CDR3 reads CASSRDGYEQYF. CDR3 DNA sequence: TGTGCCAGCAGCAGGGACGGCTACGAGCAGTACTTC.

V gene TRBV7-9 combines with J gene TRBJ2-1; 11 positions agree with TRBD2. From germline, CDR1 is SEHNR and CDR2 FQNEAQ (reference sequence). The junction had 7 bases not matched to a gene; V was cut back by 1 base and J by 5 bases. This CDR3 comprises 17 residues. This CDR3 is CASSLVVSSGGNNEQFF. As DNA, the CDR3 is TGTGCCAGCAGCTTAGTAGTGTCTAGCGGGGGGAACAATGAGCAGTTCTTC.

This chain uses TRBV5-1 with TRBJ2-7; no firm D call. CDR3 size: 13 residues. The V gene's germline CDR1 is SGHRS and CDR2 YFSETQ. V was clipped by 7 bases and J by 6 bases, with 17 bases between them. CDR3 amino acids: CASSLGETFEQYF. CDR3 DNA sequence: TGCGCCAGCTCTCTGGGTGAGACTTTCGAGCAGTACTTC.

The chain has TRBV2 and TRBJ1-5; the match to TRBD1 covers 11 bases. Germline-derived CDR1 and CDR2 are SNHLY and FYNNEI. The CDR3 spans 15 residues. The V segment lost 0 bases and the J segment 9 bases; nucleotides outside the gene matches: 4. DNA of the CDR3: TGTGCCAGCAGTGAAGCGCCGGGACAGGGGGGGCCCCAGCATTTT. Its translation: CASSEAPGQGGPQHF.

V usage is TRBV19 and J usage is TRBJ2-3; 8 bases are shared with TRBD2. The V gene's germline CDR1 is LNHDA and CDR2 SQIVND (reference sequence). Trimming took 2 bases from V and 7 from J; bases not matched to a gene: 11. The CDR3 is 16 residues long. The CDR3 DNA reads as TGTGCCAGTAGTATAATGGGGGATAGCGGGACGAATACGCAGTATTTT. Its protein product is CASSIMGDSGTNTQYF.

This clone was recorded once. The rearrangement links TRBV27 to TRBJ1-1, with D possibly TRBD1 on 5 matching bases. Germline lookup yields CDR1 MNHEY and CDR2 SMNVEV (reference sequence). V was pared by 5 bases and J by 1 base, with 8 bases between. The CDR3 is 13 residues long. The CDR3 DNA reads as TGTGCCAGCAGTCAGACAGCGAACACTGAAGCTTTCTTT. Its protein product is CASSQTANTEAFF.

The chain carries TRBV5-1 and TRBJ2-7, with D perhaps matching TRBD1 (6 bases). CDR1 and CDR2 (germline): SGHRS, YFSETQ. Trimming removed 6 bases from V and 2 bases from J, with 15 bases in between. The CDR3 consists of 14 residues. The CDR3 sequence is CASMATGYPYEQYF. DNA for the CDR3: TGCGCCAGCATGGCAACAGGGTACCCCTACGAGCAGTACTTC.